This TCR beta chain stems from a study of tumor-infiltrating lymphocytes in primary liver carcinoma. As regards this clonotype: The junction and the germline gene differ at one end; a read error may be behind it.

It was from roughly 20-30 mg of unsorted bulk tissue that RNA and DNA were co-extracted. Patients had chronic HBV infection and were treatment-naive. The germline V gene has CDR1 MNHNS and CDR2 SASEGT. There are 15 residues in the CDR3. TCR beta cDNA was prepared out of roughly 0.45 ug total RNA by means of a constant-region primer. Three nested multiplex PCR rounds of slightly modified ARM-PCR generated TCR beta libraries. The study ran its first two PCR rounds for 9 to 10 cycles each, using TRBV1-TRBV30 forward primers and a C-beta reverse primer. TCRdb re-called the multiplex PCR reads with MiXCR, one entry per CDR3 protein. The sample has approximately 73,000 distinct CDR3 sequences; over 70% are singletons.

The receptor was derived from a woman aged 60-75 years with primary liver carcinoma and hepatitis B virus infection. Sequenced: liver tumor tissue from sampling region 4. The subset here: tumor region T4, right-lateral pole. The chain couples TRBV6-1 to TRBJ1-2; D unresolved. CDR3 nucleotide sequence: TGTGCCAGCAATGAAAACTCGTACAATAACTATGGCTACACCTTC. Residues: CASNENSYNNYGYTF.